This entry lists 26 T cell receptor beta chains sequenced from one sample in a study of tumor and adjacent non-tumor tissue in lung cancer. The library came from three nested PCR rounds adapted from ARM-PCR protocols. Via MiXCR, TCRdb re-called the multiplex PCR reads, giving one row per CDR3 protein. Of 98,000 or so distinct CDR3 sequences listed, 75% to 85% are singletons. This sample's RNA came from whole unsorted tissue. More than 3 cm separated this lung sample from the edge of the tumor. Sequences were obtained from distant non-tumor lung tissue. These receptors were taken from a man aged 55-75 years with small cell lung cancer.

This rearrangement joins TRBV4-1 to TRBJ2-7; 8 nucleotides align to TRBD2. Germline CDR1 and CDR2: MGHRA and YSYEKL. V trimming: 3 bases; J trimming: 6 bases; junction bases outside the gene matches: 13. CDR3 length equals 16 residues. In DNA, the CDR3 is TGCGCCAGCAGCCATTCCCCATCTGGACTAGCTCTCGAGCAGTACTTC. Translation: CASSHSPSGLALEQYF.

Turning to this clonotype: Compared with germline, one end of the junction differs, possibly owing to a read error. CDR3 loop: CANSLEGETQYF. DNA of the CDR3: TGTGCCAACAGCCTAGAGGGGGAGACCCAGTACTTC. V is TRBV7-9 and J is TRBJ2-5, with D perhaps given as TRBD1 or TRBD2 (5 bases each). This CDR3 comprises 12 residues. CDR1 is SEHNR and CDR2 is FQNEAQ in the germline V gene (reference sequence).

About this clonotype: A much larger clone lies a single base off, so this may be a read error. The conserved phenylalanine or tryptophan is not found at the CDR3 terminus, so this likely reflects a read error. It is unclear where the CDR3 begins or ends on the DNA, so no DNA is shown, and the CDR3 is as TCRdb lists it. The V call is TRBV28, the J call TRBJ1-1; the DNA was not used to check the table's D call, TRBD1. Per germline, CDR1 MDHEN and CDR2 SYDVKM. Including both end residues, the CDR3 is 13 amino acids long. This CDR3 reads CASFRGGGSLDFI.

Comments on this clonotype: The junction differs from germline at one of its ends, possibly a read error. CDR3 protein: CTSSSGRTTYNEQFF. The CDR3 DNA reads TGTACCAGCAGCTCAGGGAGGACGACCTACAATGAGCAGTTCTTC. The V call is TRBV11-1, the J call TRBJ2-1; tentative D call: TRBD2 (6 bases). The germline V gene encodes CDR1 SGHAT and CDR2 FQDESV (reference sequence). This CDR3 contains 15 residues. The full variable domain, completed using reference TRBV11-1 and TRBJ2-1, is EAEVAQSPRYKITEKSQAVAFWCDPISGHATLYWYRQILGQGPELLVQFQDESVVDDSQLPKDRFSAERLKGVDSTLKIQPAELGDSAMYLCTSSSGRTTYNEQFFGPGTRLTVL.

As regards this clonotype: It may be a read error: a sequence one base away is much more abundant. The chain has TRBV6-4 and TRBJ2-3; 7 bases map to TRBD2. Germline loops: CDR1 MRHNA, CDR2 SNTAGT. The CDR3 has 15 residues. Here the CDR3 reads CANSEVSGSTDTQYF. CDR3 nucleotides: TGTGCCAACAGTGAAGTTAGCGGGAGCACAGATACGCAGTATTTT.

The chain links TRBV6-2 or TRBV6-3 to TRBJ1-1; D remains ambiguous. Germline CDR1 is MNHEY and CDR2 is SVGEGT. The CDR3 sequence is 15 residues long. V was clipped by 5 bases and J by 10 bases, with 23 bases between them. CDR3 DNA: TGTGCCAGCAGTGAGGTGGCACCGGTTTATTATGGAGCTTTCTTT. Translation: CASSEVAPVYYGAFF.

In regard to this clonotype: Since a much larger clone is just one base distant, this may be a read error. The J gene is TRBJ2-3, the V gene TRBV6-2 or TRBV6-3; maybe TRBD2 (6 bases). The CDR3 has 14 residues. Trimming shortened V by 4 bases and J by 1 base, and 9 bases separated the two germline ends. Germline lookup yields CDR1 MNHEY and CDR2 SVGEGT. Written as DNA, the CDR3 is TGTGCCAGCAGTTCGTCTAGCGGCACAGATACGCAGTATTTT. It yields the protein CASSSSSGTDTQYF.

On this clonotype: One base away lies a much larger clone, so this may be a sequencing read error. V usage is TRBV7-9 and J usage is TRBJ2-2, with 13 bases matching TRBD2. V dropped 3 bases and J dropped 6; count of bases not matched to a gene: 10. There are 18 residues in the CDR3. CDR1 and CDR2 from the germline V gene are SEHNR and FQNEAQ (reference sequence). The CDR3 is CASSFSRTSGSVAGELFF. The CDR3 DNA follows: TGTGCCAGCAGCTTCTCCCGGACTAGCGGGAGTGTGGCCGGGGAGCTGTTTTTT.

This clonotype came up many times. CDR3 protein: CASSFGSAQYNEQFF. In DNA form, the CDR3 reads TGCGCCAGCAGCTTTGGTAGCGCCCAATACAATGAGCAGTTCTTC. The chain recombines TRBV5-1 with TRBJ2-1, with D possibly being TRBD2 (5 bases). Trimming cost V 2 bases and J 4 bases, with 13 bases left between them. CDR1 is SGHRS, CDR2 YFSETQ, per germline. The CDR3 consists of 15 residues.

To note about this clonotype: No conserved phenylalanine or tryptophan is present at the end of the CDR3, so a read error is the likely explanation. No DNA is shown, since the ends of the CDR3 on it are uncertain; the CDR3 is the one TCRdb lists. This chain links TRBV29-1 with TRBJ1-2; no DNA check was done on the table's D call, TRBD1. CDR1 is SQVTM, CDR2 ANQGSEA, per germline. Including both end residues, the CDR3 is 12 amino acids long. The CDR3 loop reads CSVERGHYGYTL.

A remark on this clonotype: A read error may produce the germline difference seen at one junction end. The chain is built from TRBV6-1 and TRBJ2-2; the match to TRBD2 covers 8 bases. The germline CDR1 and CDR2 sequences are MNHNS and SASEGT. CDR3 size: 16 residues. The CDR3 nucleotides are TGTGCCAGCAATGAAATTTCCGGGGGGGCGTCCGGGGAGCTGTTTTTT. Translating it yields CASNEISGGASGELFF.

With regard to this clonotype: Compared with germline, one end of the junction differs, possibly owing to a read error. The chain is built from TRBV7-9 and TRBJ2-1, with TRBD2 as a possible D gene (5 bases). CDR1 is SEHNR and CDR2 is FQNEAQ in the germline V gene (reference sequence). This CDR3 has 15 amino acids. CDR3 coding DNA: TGTGCCAGAAGCTTCCGAGCGGTGCTTTACAATAAGCAGTTCTTC. Protein product: CARSFRAVLYNKQFF.

Turning to this clonotype: Sequence at one end of the junction differs from germline and may be a read error. The chain links TRBV11-3 to TRBJ2-3; TRBD2 might be the D (5 bases). The CDR3 consists of 12 residues. Germline values: CDR1 SGHNT, CDR2 YENEEA. CDR3 nucleotide sequence: TGTGCCAGCGGCCACCCCCGGGGTACGCGGTATTTT. This encodes CASGHPRGTRYF.

The chain uses TRBV29-1 and TRBJ2-1, with 12 bases lining up with TRBD2. Losses at the gene ends were 7 bases for V and 7 bases for J; bases not matched to a gene: 14. The CDR3 length is 16 residues. Germline values: CDR1 SQVTM, CDR2 ANQGSEA. In DNA form, the CDR3 reads TGCAGCGGGGCTACGGCTAGCGGGAGGGCAGGGAATGAGCAGTTCTTC. Protein product: CSGATASGRAGNEQFF.

Concerning this clonotype: Compared with germline, one end of the junction differs, possibly owing to a read error. The gene calls are TRBV6-1 and TRBJ2-3; D remains unclear. Germline values: CDR1 MNHNS, CDR2 SASEGT. The CDR3 is made up of 15 amino acids. The chain's CDR3 is CASSAVGSESDTHYF. CDR3 in DNA: TGTGCCAGCAGTGCCGTAGGGTCTGAGTCCGATACGCACTATTTT.

This clonotype is judged medium-sized. J is TRBJ2-1 and V is TRBV12-3 or TRBV12-4; unclear D gene. V dropped 4 bases and J dropped 7 bases, with 5 bases sitting between them. The CDR3 contains 11 residues. The CDR3 spells CASSWYNEQFF. The DNA of the CDR3 is TGTGCCAGCAGTTGGTATAATGAGCAGTTCTTC.

This clonotype was counted a few times. A much larger clone differs from this one at a single base, so this may be a read error. The chain carries TRBV6-6 and TRBJ2-3; D is perhaps TRBD1 or TRBD2 (5 bases each). CDR1 is MNHNY and CDR2 is SVGAGI in the germline V gene (reference sequence). The CDR3 contains 16 residues. This CDR3 reads CASSYPRGGDENTRYF. The CDR3 region has the DNA TGTGCCAGCAGTTACCCTCGTGGGGGAGATGAAAATACGCGGTATTTT.

Of note for this clonotype: The junction does not match germline at one end; this may be a read error. The chain employs TRBV4-1 and TRBJ2-7, with a possible D match to TRBD2 (6 bases). CDR1 is MGHRA and CDR2 is YSYEKL in the germline V gene. The CDR3 length is 17 residues. CDR3: CAISLDLWEVPGDEQYF. Written as DNA, the CDR3 is TGCGCCATCAGCCTAGATCTGTGGGAGGTCCCTGGGGACGAGCAGTACTTC.

In the case of this clonotype: As the CDR3 is not closed by the conserved phenylalanine or tryptophan, this likely results from a read error. The chain carries TRBV29-1 and TRBJ2-1; tentative D call: TRBD2 (6 bases). V was trimmed by 3 bases and J by 2 bases, leaving 14 bases between them. The CDR3 totals 15 residues. Germline V gene sequence: CDR1 SQVTM, CDR2 ANQGSEA. CDR3 sequence (DNA): TGCAGCGTTGAGTGGAGGGATAGAGCCTACAATGAGCAGTTCTTA. Protein sequence: CSVEWRDRAYNEQFL.

In regard to this clonotype: As the CDR3 is not closed by the conserved phenylalanine or tryptophan, this likely results from a read error. The chain has TRBV11-1 and TRBJ2-5, with 8 bases identical to TRBD1. Germline CDR1 and CDR2: SGHAT and FQDESV (reference sequence). CDR3 length: 17 residues. The CDR3 reads CVSSLDALRTGRETQYL. CDR3 bases: TGTGTCAGCAGCTTAGACGCCCTCAGGACAGGGCGAGAGACCCAGTACCTC.

The rearrangement joins TRBV10-1 to TRBJ2-1; 9 nucleotides line up with TRBD2. The CDR3 totals 14 residues. V dropped 7 bases and J dropped 5; count of bases not matched to a gene: 6. Germline-derived CDR1 and CDR2 are WNHNN and SYGVQD (reference sequence). The CDR3 sequence is CASNVGLAHNEQFF. CDR3 coding DNA: TGCGCCAGCAACGTGGGACTAGCCCACAATGAGCAGTTCTTC.

The CDR3 loop reads CASREGSTDTQYF. CDR3 coding DNA: TGCGCCAGCAGAGAGGGGAGCACAGATACGCAGTATTTT. This rearrangement joins TRBV5-1 to TRBJ2-3; D may be TRBD1 or TRBD2 (5 bases each). The CDR3 is 13 residues long. V lost 5 bases, J lost 0 bases, and 7 bases lay in between. Germline V gives CDR1 SGHRS, CDR2 YFSETQ.

The genes are TRBV2 and TRBJ1-1, with D maybe TRBD1 (6 bases). Germline-derived CDR1 and CDR2 are SNHLY and FYNNEI. V was clipped by 7 bases and J by 5 bases, with 14 bases between them. This CDR3 contains 13 residues. Here the CDR3 DNA reads TGTGCCAGCAATGAGGAGGGGGGGACTGAAGCTTTCTTT. As protein: CASNEEGGTEAFF.

The chain uses TRBV20-1 and TRBJ2-7; D possibly corresponds to TRBD2 (5 bases). CDR1 DFQATT and CDR2 SNEGSKA come from the germline V gene (reference sequence). The CDR3 loop spans 14 amino acids. CDR3: CSARPLMGADEQYV. CDR3 sequence (DNA): TGCAGTGCTAGACCCCTTATGGGAGCGGACGAGCAGTACGTT.

Points on this clonotype: Compared with germline, one end of the junction differs, possibly owing to a read error. The chain links TRBV5-6 to TRBJ1-1; possibly TRBD1 for D (5 bases). In germline, CDR1 is SGHDT, CDR2 YYEEEE. CDR3 length equals 16 residues. CDR3 protein: CASSLASGTANTEALF. The DNA for the CDR3 is TGTGCCAGCAGCTTGGCCTCCGGGACCGCGAACACTGAAGCCTTATTT.

There are many counts of this clonotype. The V call is TRBV20-1, the J call TRBJ1-2, with 7 positions matching TRBD1. V trimming: 6 bases; J trimming: 1 base; junction bases outside the gene matches: 5. CDR1 and CDR2 from the germline V gene are DFQATT and SNEGSKA (reference sequence). The CDR3 consists of 13 residues. For the CDR3, the DNA is TGCAGTGCAACCGACAGGGTTAACTATGGCTACACCTTC. Amino acid sequence: CSATDRVNYGYTF.